These 25 T cell receptor beta chains share one sample of origin, sequenced in a study of control samples from healthy donors and cancer patients. Clones were sequenced by immunoSEQ multiplex PCR, and TCRdb holds only the in-frame ones, with some missing. The sample lists fewer than 150,000 clones, over 75% occurring once. Specimen: blood. The receptors were gathered from a man aged 18 to 30 in good health.

V usage is TRBV5-1 and J usage is TRBJ1-4; 7 bases match TRBD1. CDR3 length equals 12 residues. The V and J ends lost 4 bases and 8 bases, in that order; junction bases with no gene match: 2. Germline CDR1 is SGHRS and CDR2 is YFSETQ. CDR3 sequence: CASSTQGEKLFF. The CDR3 DNA reads as TGCGCCAGCAGCACACAGGGGGAAAAACTGTTTTTT. The full variable domain, in which reference TRBV5-1 and TRBJ1-4 provide the parts outside the CDR3, is KAGVTQTPRYLIKTRGQQVTLSCSPISGHRSVSWYQQTPGQGLQFLFEYFSETQRNKGNFPGRFSGRQFSNSRSEMNVSTLELGDSALYLCASSTQGEKLFFGSGTQLSVL.

The chain uses TRBV6-2 or TRBV6-3 and TRBJ1-2; possible D gene TRBD1, 5 bases. V shed 2 bases and J shed 2 bases, with 12 bases lying between them. In germline, CDR1 is MNHEY, CDR2 SVGEGT. CDR3 length: 15 residues. The CDR3, as DNA: TGTGCCAGCAGTTACCCCCCGGGGGGGAACTATGGCTACACCTTC. Encoded protein: CASSYPPGGNYGYTF.

The chain links TRBV24-1 to TRBJ2-3; D gene unclear. The CDR3 is 13 amino acids. Germline loops: CDR1 KGHDR, CDR2 SFDVKD. Trimming took off 7 bases at V and 1 base at J, with 8 bases between the two ends. The CDR3 sequence: CATRGSGTDTQYF. The CDR3 nucleotides are TGTGCCACCAGGGGCAGCGGCACAGATACGCAGTATTTT.

The V and J genes are TRBV4-1 and TRBJ1-4; D is ambiguous. This CDR3 has 15 amino acids. The V gene's germline CDR1 is MGHRA and CDR2 YSYEKL. V was clipped by 2 bases and J by 10 bases, with 17 bases between them. DNA of the CDR3: TGCGCCAGCAGCCAACAGACCCATGGTTCGGGAAAACTGTTTTTT. Protein sequence: CASSQQTHGSGKLFF.

The rearrangement uses TRBV29-1 and TRBJ2-1; D is undetermined. Deletions cut 4 bases from V and 5 bases from J, with 6 bases between. The CDR3 contains 11 residues. The germline V gene encodes CDR1 SQVTM and CDR2 ANQGSEA. CDR3 loop: CSVAWNNEQFF. The CDR3 DNA follows: TGCAGCGTTGCGTGGAACAATGAGCAGTTCTTC.

The chain employs TRBV11-1 and TRBJ2-5; D is tentatively TRBD1 or TRBD2 (5 bases each). Looked up from germline, CDR1 is SGHAT and CDR2 is FQDESV (reference sequence). The CDR3 contains 15 residues. Trimming took 6 bases from V and 2 from J, leaving 16 bases between them. DNA of the CDR3: TGTGCCAGCAGTTCCGGGGCAAAGAGGCAAGAGACCCAGTACTTC. Translating gives CASSSGAKRQETQYF. Full variable domain (remainder filled in from reference TRBV11-1 and TRBJ2-5): EAEVAQSPRYKITEKSQAVAFWCDPISGHATLYWYRQILGQGPELLVQFQDESVVDDSQLPKDRFSAERLKGVDSTLKIQPAELGDSAMYLCASSSGAKRQETQYFGPGTRLLVL.

The genes are TRBV30 and TRBJ1-2; 8 bases line up with TRBD1. V dropped 5 bases and J dropped 4; count of bases not matched to a gene: 9. The CDR3 contains 14 residues. Germline-derived CDR1 and CDR2 are GTSNPN and SVGIG (reference sequence). For the CDR3, the DNA is TGTGCCTGGGTGGGTTCAGGGGGCAGCTATGGCTACACCTTC. Protein product: CAWVGSGGSYGYTF. The full variable domain, rest sourced from reference TRBV30 and TRBJ1-2, is SQTIHQWPATLVQPVGSPLSLECTVEGTSNPNLYWYRQAAGRGLQLLFYSVGIGQISSEVPQNLSASRPQDRQFILSSKKLLLSDSGFYLCAWVGSGGSYGYTFGSGTRLTVV.

This chain uses TRBV5-5 with TRBJ2-7; TRBD2 might be the D (5 bases). CDR1 is SGHKS, CDR2 YYEKEE, per germline (reference sequence). The CDR3 covers 14 residues. Trimming removed 0 bases from V and 2 bases from J, with 9 bases in between. Here the CDR3 reads CASSLDSGAYEQYV. For the CDR3, the DNA is TGTGCCAGCAGCTTGGACAGCGGCGCCTACGAGCAGTACGTC.

This chain links TRBV18 with TRBJ2-7, with no clear D. This CDR3 contains 14 residues. Germline assignment: CDR1 KGHSH and CDR2 LQKENI. V was cut by 1 base and J by 0 bases, with 7 bases left in between. The CDR3 sequence: CASSPLSSSYEQYV. The CDR3 DNA reads TGTGCCAGCTCACCACTTTCGAGCTCCTACGAGCAGTACGTC.

V and J are TRBV19 and TRBJ2-7; 8 bases are shared with TRBD1. After removal of 5 bases from V and 2 bases from J, the junction contained 5 bases not matched to a gene. Germline V CDR1 and CDR2: LNHDA, SQIVND (reference sequence). This CDR3 region has 14 residues. CDR3 in DNA: TGTGCCAGTAGTGTGGGGGACAGGCCCTACGAGCAGTACGTC. Protein: CASSVGDRPYEQYV.

This chain joins TRBV10-1 and TRBJ2-7, with 7 bases aligning to TRBD2. Germline V CDR1 and CDR2: WNHNN, SYGVQD (reference sequence). There are 14 residues in the CDR3. J was trimmed by 1 base and V by 10 bases; bases with no gene match: 10. This CDR3 is CATPRWRGSYEQYV. CDR3 bases: TGCGCCACCCCCCGATGGCGGGGGTCCTACGAGCAGTACGTC.

V gene TRBV4-1 combines with J gene TRBJ1-1; D unresolved. The germline V gene has CDR1 MGHRA and CDR2 YSYEKL. V was shortened by 0 bases and J by 0 bases, with 5 bases between the two germline ends. The CDR3 loop spans 14 amino acids. CDR3: CASSQDELNTEAFF. The DNA of the CDR3 is TGCGCCAGCAGCCAAGATGAGTTGAACACTGAAGCTTTCTTT.

The CDR3 DNA is TGTGCCAGCAGCCTCGGGAACTACGAGCAGTACGTC. Its translation is CASSLGNYEQYV. The rearrangement uses TRBV5-6 and TRBJ2-7; the D gene is possibly TRBD2 (5 bases). Deletions cut 4 bases from V and 3 bases from J, with 8 bases between. In germline, CDR1 is SGHDT, CDR2 YYEEEE. The CDR3 length is 12 residues.

DNA of the CDR3: TGTGCCAGCAGACTTGGGGGCTTAGACGCAGATACGCAGTATTTT. It encodes CASRLGGLDADTQYF. The chain recombines TRBV25-1 with TRBJ2-3; possibly TRBD1 for D (6 bases). Per the germline V gene, CDR1 is MGHDK and CDR2 is SYGVNS. V was trimmed by 6 bases and J by 4 bases, leaving 17 bases between them. The CDR3 is made up of 15 amino acids.

The chain combines TRBV7-8 with TRBJ2-1; D is ambiguous. CDR3 length: 12 residues. Germline V gives CDR1 SGHVS, CDR2 FQNEAQ. V was trimmed by 1 base and J by 14 bases, leaving 12 bases between them. The CDR3: CASSLVSSLEFF. CDR3 coding DNA: TGTGCCAGCAGCTTAGTGTCGTCCCTCGAGTTCTTC. Full variable domain (outside the CDR3, taken from reference TRBV7-8 and TRBJ2-1): GAGVSQSPRYKVAKRGQDVALRCDPISGHVSLFWYQQALGQGPEFLTYFQNEAQLDKSGLPSDRFFAERPEGSVSTLKIQRTQQEDSAVYLCASSLVSSLEFFGPGTRLTVL.

The J gene is TRBJ1-1, the V gene TRBV11-3; D is ambiguous. CDR3 size: 14 residues. Trimming removed 1 base at V and 1 base at J, with 7 bases between. The germline CDR1 and CDR2 sequences are SGHNT and YENEEA. CDR3 loop: CASSLVPGNTEAFF. The CDR3 bases are TGTGCCAGCAGCTTAGTTCCAGGGAACACTGAAGCTTTCTTT. The complete variable domain, with remaining parts taken from reference TRBV11-3 and TRBJ1-1, reads EAGVVQSPRYKIIEKKQPVAFWCNPISGHNTLYWYLQNLGQGPELLIRYENEEAVDDSQLPKDRFSAERLKGVDSTLKIQPAELGDSAVYLCASSLVPGNTEAFFGQGTRLTVV.

This clone appeared once. This rearrangement joins TRBV12-3 or TRBV12-4 to TRBJ1-5; 8 bases agree with TRBD1. The V and J ends lost 5 bases and 7 bases, in that order; junction bases with no gene match: 4. The CDR3 length is 13 residues. The CDR3 DNA reads TGTGCCAGCAGTGCAGGGGGCGGACAGCCCCAGCATTTT. Translation: CASSAGGGQPQHF.

CDR3 bases: TGTGCCAGCAGTTACTCGGACAGGGGGCTGAGGGGGGAGCTGTTTTTT. This translates into CASSYSDRGLRGELFF. The gene calls are TRBV28 and TRBJ2-2, with 11 bases that match TRBD1. Unmatched junction bases numbered 9, after V lost 4 bases and J lost 8 bases. The CDR3 runs to 16 residues. Germline lookup yields CDR1 MDHEN and CDR2 SYDVKM.

DNA for the CDR3: TGTGCCAGCTCACCACGCCGGAGCTCCTACAATGAGCAGTTCTTC. Translating it yields CASSPRRSSYNEQFF. The J gene is TRBJ2-1, the V gene TRBV18; D call uncertain. The CDR3 runs 15 residues. Germline V CDR1 and CDR2: KGHSH, LQKENI. V was shortened by 1 base and J by 0 bases, with 7 bases between the two germline ends.

V usage is TRBV30 and J usage is TRBJ1-4; a possible D gene is TRBD1 (5 bases). There are 13 residues in the CDR3. Germline V gene lookup returns CDR1 GTSNPN and CDR2 SVGIG (reference sequence). V lost 6 bases and J lost 11, with 19 bases in between. CDR3 sequence: CACPRAQGRKLFF. The CDR3 coding sequence is TGTGCCTGTCCCAGGGCCCAGGGACGGAAACTGTTTTTT.

The CDR3 DNA reads TGTGCCACCACCCCCAGCGGGAGCTACGCCGGGGAGCTGTTTTTT. Protein: CATTPSGSYAGELFF. The chain couples TRBV2 to TRBJ2-2; 8 bases align to TRBD2. Germline V gene sequence: CDR1 SNHLY, CDR2 FYNNEI. V shed 10 bases, J shed 6 bases, and the junction held 13 bases outside the gene matches. This CDR3 has 15 residues.

The chain is built from TRBV2 and TRBJ1-6, with no clear D. Trimming removed 7 bases from V and 8 bases from J, with 12 bases in between. Germline CDR1 SNHLY, CDR2 FYNNEI. The CDR3 runs 13 residues. This chain's CDR3 is CASIGTPYSPLHF. CDR3 coding DNA: TGTGCCAGCATCGGAACGCCTTATTCACCCCTCCACTTT.

The chain carries TRBV9 and TRBJ1-2, with D hard to call. CDR3 length: 17 amino acids. V lost 1 base to trimming and J lost 0 bases, with 16 bases between them. Looked up from germline, CDR1 is SGDLS and CDR2 is YYNGEE. The CDR3, as DNA: TGTGCCAGCAGCGTATTTGATGGCAGTTCACCTAACTATGGCTACACCTTC. Translation: CASSVFDGSSPNYGYTF. The full variable domain, rest sourced from reference TRBV9 and TRBJ1-2, is DSGVTQTPKHLITATGQRVTLRCSPRSGDLSVYWYQQSLDQGLQFLIQYYNGEERAKGNILERFSAQQFPDLHSELNLSSLELGDSALYFCASSVFDGSSPNYGYTFGSGTRLTVV.

This chain links TRBV24-1 with TRBJ2-1; 8 bases fit TRBD2. The CDR3 sequence is 15 residues long. V dropped 9 bases and J dropped 6; count of bases not matched to a gene: 12. CDR1 KGHDR and CDR2 SFDVKD come from the germline V gene. CDR3 region: CATQATGGRSNEQFF. In DNA form, the CDR3 reads TGTGCCACCCAGGCCACGGGCGGGAGGAGCAATGAGCAGTTCTTC.

V usage is TRBV7-8 and J usage is TRBJ2-5; 9 positions agree with TRBD1. The length of the CDR3 is 18 residues. V lost 5 bases to trimming and J lost 2 bases; unmatched junction nucleotides: 15. CDR1 and CDR2 from the germline V gene are SGHVS and FQNEAQ. CDR3 nucleotide sequence: TGTGCCAGCAGCCGACGCCCGGGACAGGGATTATATCAAGAGACCCAGTACTTC. It specifies CASSRRPGQGLYQETQYF.